A selection of T cell receptor beta chains follows, all from one sample in a study of T cell changes during pregnancy in multiple sclerosis. The repertoire was sequenced with immunoSEQ multiplex PCR; TCRdb's copy has only in-frame clones and lacks some. The data hold over 50,000 clones, with just over 90% observed a single time. The source was peripheral blood, collected in the second trimester of pregnancy. Receptors originate from a female donor with multiple sclerosis, enrolled in a pregnancy study. Each CDR3 is given with its conserved first and last residue. Clone size appears in some rows only: once, few, many, or a class for an expanded clone.

j_call clone_size v_call cdr3_aa
TRBJ2-2 . TRBV5-1 CASSPVAGAAPTGELFF
TRBJ2-5 . TRBV7-2 CASSLEARYQETQYF
TRBJ2-3 . TRBV28 CASSPRLRPSTDTQYF
TRBJ2-3 . TRBV9 CASSGRDGRSTDTQYF
TRBJ2-1 once TRBV10-3 CAISEPESRGYNEQFF
TRBJ1-1 . TRBV27 CASRRYTENTEAFF
TRBJ2-4 . TRBV7-9 CASSLVGGEAKNIQYF
TRBJ2-2 . TRBV4-3 CASSHSTGELFF
TRBJ2-5 . TRBV10-3 CAISGAGVPQETQYF
TRBJ2-5 once TRBV7-9 CASSFLAAQETQYF
TRBJ2-6 . TRBV25-1 CASSESGQSTGANVLTF
TRBJ1-1 . TRBV5-1 CASSPNEFLDTEAFF
TRBJ1-5 . TRBV6-5 CASRVREYSNQPQHF
TRBJ2-5 . TRBV9 CASSVKREDASETQYF
TRBJ2-1 . TRBV25-1 CASSEWGTGANEQFF
TRBJ2-1 once TRBV21-1 CASSNWTPNNEQFF
TRBJ1-1 . TRBV5-5 CASSWTGDGTEAFF
TRBJ1-1 many TRBV6-4 CASRAGQENTEAFF
TRBJ2-7 . TRBV27 CASQSRDRGYEQYF
TRBJ2-7 . TRBV5-4 CASSSGQGINEQYF
TRBJ2-3 . TRBV10-2 CASSDLIRWASSSTDTQYF
TRBJ2-3 . TRBV7-9 CETSGSTDTQYF
TRBJ2-7 . TRBV7-9 CASSPRLAGVHDEQYF
TRBJ1-2 once TRBV6-5 CASTSTAGGYGYTF
TRBJ1-3 . TRBV11-2 CASSLDKIGGLGRNTIYF
TRBJ2-7 once TRBV7-2 CASSHGLAGGTYEQYF
TRBJ2-1 . TRBV7-8 CASSQRTDGTSAYNEQFF
TRBJ2-1 . TRBV27 CASSLSSGSSYNEQFF
TRBJ2-5 . TRBV5-1 CASSGGTGGYQETQYF